This T cell receptor (beta chain) was recorded in a study of T cell repertoires in cytomegalovirus infection. In TCRdb, the reads were re-called with MiXCR into one record per CDR3 protein. The table includes approximately 750,000 distinct CDR3 sequences, 35% to 40% detected once. V dropped 5 bases and J dropped 1 base, with 12 bases sitting between them. In germline, CDR1 is MDHEN, CDR2 SYDVKM. The CDR3 extends over 14 amino acids. The sample taken for sequencing was PBMCs. The TCR was taken from a human donor in good health (CMV status not recorded). Some clones in this sample may be carry-over from other donors' samples. V is TRBV28 and J is TRBJ2-7; D is ambiguous. In DNA, the CDR3 is TGTGCCAGCAGTGTAACGCCCCTATCCTACGAGCAGTACTTC. It translates to CASSVTPLSYEQYF.